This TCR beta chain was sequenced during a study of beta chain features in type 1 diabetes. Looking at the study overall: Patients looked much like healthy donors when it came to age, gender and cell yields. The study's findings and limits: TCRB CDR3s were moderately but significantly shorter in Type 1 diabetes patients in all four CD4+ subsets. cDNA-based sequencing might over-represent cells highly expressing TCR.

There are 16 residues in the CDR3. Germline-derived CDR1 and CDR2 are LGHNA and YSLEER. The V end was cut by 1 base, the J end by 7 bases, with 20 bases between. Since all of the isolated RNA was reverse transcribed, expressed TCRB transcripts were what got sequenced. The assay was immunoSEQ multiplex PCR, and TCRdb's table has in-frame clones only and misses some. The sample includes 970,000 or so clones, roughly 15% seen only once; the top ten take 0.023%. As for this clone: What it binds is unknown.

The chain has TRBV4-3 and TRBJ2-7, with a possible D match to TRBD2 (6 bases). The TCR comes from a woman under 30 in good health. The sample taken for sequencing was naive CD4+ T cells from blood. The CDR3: CASSQASQASGGEQYF. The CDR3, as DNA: TGCGCCAGCAGCCAAGCAAGCCAGGCCTCCGGGGGTGAGCAGTACTTC.